Reported below is one TCR beta chain. This clonotype was observed a few times. The specificity of this receptor is unknown. Nothing much larger sits one base from this clone, and base qualities are not available. Genomic DNA extracted from peripheral blood, rather than sorted cells or RNA, was used as the source for amplification of TCR beta rearrangements. This sample is drawn from a study of T cell repertoires in aging, cancer and after chemotherapy (dated by TCRdb to the late 2010s). Notes on the research overall: Donors were distributed across six age groups ranging from 30 or younger to 70 or older, with at least three individuals included per group. The cohort comprised about 220 cancer patients, 90 to 94 with hematological and fewer than 140 with solid cancers, plus 95 healthy donors as a reference group. In the hematological group, paired pre- and post-chemotherapy samples were obtained from chronic lymphocytic leukemia patients treated with fludarabine- or bendamustine-based regimens. To examine immunoaging and T cell reconstitution after chemotherapy, the study profiled TCR beta repertoires in peripheral blood from healthy donors and cancer patients. Some 9 million TCR reads were contained in the full dataset. On the study overall, not on this receptor specifically: Untreated patients with hematological or solid cancers showed significantly lower blood TCR diversity and higher clonality than age-matched healthy donors. In both cancer cohorts, the median generation probability rose over the chemotherapy interval, which suggests that the repertoire was reconstituted through rebound thymic output. According to the authors, the repertoire data do not permit conclusions about immunological memory after chemotherapy. Lymphoid organ infiltration was present in the hematological cancer patients, and this infiltration may itself impair thymic emigration or the expansion of peripheral T cells. In healthy donors, the decline in TCR diversity with age was mainly due to loss of richness, whereas in cancer patients loss of evenness also played a role.

Rearranged TRB sequences spanning V, D and J segments were amplified in a multiplex touch-down PCR with a mixed TRB-A/B primer pool. Illumina adapters and sample indices were attached to the amplicons in two consecutive PCR reactions using Phusion HS II polymerase. The amplicons were purified from gel with the NucleoSpin Gel and PCR Clean-up kit and then assessed with Qubit and an Agilent 2100 Bioanalyzer. Libraries were sequenced on an Illumina MiSeq using 600-cycle, single-indexed, paired-end runs. Under the source paper's analysis protocol: MiXCR versions 2.12 and 3.0.5 were used to process TRB sequences. Each unique CDR3 nucleotide sequence was counted as one clone, and only productive sequences with at least two reads were retained. The repertoire metrics were Shannon diversity, evenness, clonality (defined as one minus evenness), and alpha-parameterized diversity profiles covering alpha 0 to 5. The IGoR algorithm was used to compute generation probabilities of clones in paired pre- and post-chemotherapy samples. TCRdb redid the processing of the public reads, applying fastp at Q25 and MiXCR, and retained in-frame beta chains. Here each entry gathers all rows of one CDR3 protein and keeps the most common genes and DNA. TCRdb's processing, not the authors' own work, is the source of the V and J calls. The sample profile shows about 6,200 distinct CDR3 sequences; roughly 30% of them were found once. The ten most abundant clones make up 8% of the sample.

Sequenced material: blood. This TCR derives from a human donor with a blood cancer.

The CDR3 region reads CASSQQGASTQYF. In nucleotides, the sequence is TGTGCCAGCAGCCAACAAGGGGCCTCGACCCAGTACTTC. The rearrangement combines TRBV7-9 with TRBJ2-5, and the D gene may be TRBD1, 5 bases matching. V is pared back by 5 bases and J by 7 bases, with 14 bases lying between the germline termini. Including the terminal cysteine and phenylalanine, the CDR3 comprises 13 residues. Of all the DNA, just the CDR3 is kept, 39 bases in frame from base 1. The CDR1 and CDR2 encoded by the germline V gene (reference sequence) are SEHNR and FQNEAQ.